A selection of T cell receptor beta chains follows, all from one sample in a study of blood T cell repertoires in COVID-19. Sequenced by immunoSEQ multiplex PCR; TCRdb stores in-frame clones only, minus some. Among roughly 300,000 clones, around 86% were seen once, and the ten largest hold 10% to 15%. Specimen: peripheral blood. The source is a human donor in a cohort sampled during active COVID-19. CDR3s include the opening cysteine and the closing phenylalanine or tryptophan. D genes are given only for firm matches. Only some rows state a clone size, as once, few, many or a class for expanded clones.

abundance: .
j_gene: TRBJ1-2
v_gene: TRBV5-1
d_gene: TRBD1
CDR3aa: CASRTGQTVYGYTF
CDR3nt: TGCGCCAGCAGGACAGGGCAAACGGTCTATGGCTACACCTTC

abundance: .
j_gene: TRBJ2-7
v_gene: TRBV3-1/TRBV3-2
d_gene: TRBD2
CDR3aa: CASSQIFSGRVGEQYF
CDR3nt: TGTGCCAGCAGCCAGATATTTAGCGGGAGGGTAGGTGAGCAGTACTTC

abundance: once
j_gene: TRBJ2-1
v_gene: TRBV7-8
d_gene: TRBD2
CDR3aa: CASSGRLAGEPYNEQFF
CDR3nt: TGTGCCAGCAGCGGGAGACTAGCGGGTGAGCCCTACAATGAGCAGTTCTTC

abundance: .
j_gene: TRBJ1-2
v_gene: TRBV21-1
d_gene: .
CDR3aa: CASSTPGGQHYNYGYTF
CDR3nt: TGTGCCAGCAGCACCCCCGGGGGGCAGCATTATAACTATGGCTACACCTTC

abundance: .
j_gene: TRBJ2-5
v_gene: TRBV5-1
d_gene: .
CDR3aa: CASSLSPSQETQYF
CDR3nt: TGCGCCAGCAGCTTAAGCCCTAGTCAAGAGACCCAGTACTTC

abundance: once
j_gene: TRBJ2-1
v_gene: TRBV5-1
d_gene: TRBD1
CDR3aa: CASRLTGDEQFF
CDR3nt: TGCGCCAGCAGACTTACAGGGGATGAGCAGTTCTTC

abundance: .
j_gene: TRBJ1-2
v_gene: TRBV12-3/TRBV12-4
d_gene: .
CDR3aa: CASSLGGVGGYTF
CDR3nt: TGTGCCAGCAGTTTGGGGGGTGTGGGTGGCTACACCTTC

abundance: .
j_gene: TRBJ2-7
v_gene: TRBV28
d_gene: .
CDR3aa: CAHSSTSWTGHYEQYF
CDR3nt: TGTGCCCACAGCAGTACCTCCTGGACTGGGCACTACGAGCAGTACTTC

abundance: .
j_gene: TRBJ2-1
v_gene: TRBV27
d_gene: TRBD2
CDR3aa: CASSFLGGPRNEQFF
CDR3nt: TGTGCCAGCAGTTTTCTGGGAGGGCCGAGGAATGAGCAGTTCTTC

abundance: .
j_gene: TRBJ2-1
v_gene: TRBV2
d_gene: TRBD2
CDR3aa: CASKLAGDNEQFF
CDR3nt: TGTGCCAGCAAACTAGCGGGAGACAATGAGCAGTTCTTC

abundance: .
j_gene: TRBJ1-3
v_gene: TRBV6-4
d_gene: TRBD1
CDR3aa: CASSTGGPFAGNTIYF
CDR3nt: TGTGCCAGCAGTACAGGGGGCCCGTTCGCTGGAAACACCATATATTTT

abundance: .
j_gene: TRBJ1-6
v_gene: TRBV7-9
d_gene: TRBD1
CDR3aa: CASSGGQINSPLHF
CDR3nt: TGTGCCAGCAGCGGGGGACAGATCAATTCACCCCTCCACTTT

abundance: .
j_gene: TRBJ1-2
v_gene: TRBV30
d_gene: .
CDR3aa: CAWATGFRGYTF
CDR3nt: TGTGCCTGGGCCACAGGGTTCCGGGGCTACACCTTC

abundance: few
j_gene: TRBJ2-2
v_gene: TRBV3-1/TRBV3-2
d_gene: TRBD2
CDR3aa: CASSQPSGSHTGELFF
CDR3nt: TGTGCCAGCAGCCAGCCTAGCGGGAGTCACACCGGGGAGCTGTTTTTT

abundance: .
j_gene: TRBJ1-1
v_gene: TRBV28
d_gene: .
CDR3aa: CASLPGGPNTEAFF
CDR3nt: TGTGCCAGTCTCCCAGGTGGGCCGAACACTGAAGCTTTCTTT

abundance: .
j_gene: TRBJ2-5
v_gene: TRBV5-1
d_gene: .
CDR3aa: CASSLGGRQETQYF
CDR3nt: TGCGCCAGCAGCTTGGGGGGGCGGCAAGAGACCCAGTACTTC

abundance: .
j_gene: TRBJ2-1
v_gene: TRBV5-1
d_gene: TRBD2
CDR3aa: CASTSGSGNEQFF
CDR3nt: TGCGCCAGTACTAGCGGGAGTGGCAATGAGCAGTTCTTC

abundance: .
j_gene: TRBJ2-2
v_gene: TRBV12-1
d_gene: .
CDR3aa: CASKSGELFF
CDR3nt: TGTGCCAGCAAATCTGGGGAGCTGTTTTTT

abundance: .
j_gene: TRBJ2-1
v_gene: TRBV7-9
d_gene: TRBD2
CDR3aa: CASSATSGRHNEQFF
CDR3nt: TGTGCCAGCAGCGCCACTAGCGGGAGACACAATGAGCAGTTCTTC

abundance: once
j_gene: TRBJ2-1
v_gene: TRBV20-1
d_gene: TRBD2
CDR3aa: CSASGRRGGRRSEQFF
CDR3nt: TGCAGTGCTAGTGGCCGTAGGGGCGGGAGGAGGTCTGAGCAGTTCTTC

abundance: once
j_gene: TRBJ2-5
v_gene: TRBV4-3
d_gene: .
CDR3aa: CASSLGTGVETQYF
CDR3nt: TGCGCCAGCAGCCTGGGTACGGGAGTAGAGACCCAGTACTTC

abundance: .
j_gene: TRBJ2-5
v_gene: TRBV6-1
d_gene: .
CDR3aa: CASSEWSVMAQTQYF
CDR3nt: TGTGCCAGCAGTGAATGGAGTGTAATGGCACAGACCCAGTACTTC

abundance: once
j_gene: TRBJ2-2
v_gene: TRBV9
d_gene: TRBD1
CDR3aa: CASSPTGVSTGELFF
CDR3nt: TGTGCCAGCAGCCCGACAGGGGTTTCCACCGGGGAGCTGTTTTTT

abundance: .
j_gene: TRBJ2-6
v_gene: TRBV2
d_gene: .
CDR3aa: CASRLEAGANVLTF
CDR3nt: TGTGCCAGCAGGCTTGAGGCAGGGGCCAACGTCCTGACTTTC